A single sample is the source of the 25 T cell receptor beta chains below, sequenced in a study of cytomegalovirus exposure and HLA in healthy donors. PCR was performed using 60 Vbeta and 13 Jbeta primers. Profiling relied on immunoSEQ multiplex PCR, and the TCRdb table lists in-frame clones only, not all of them. The table lists 100,000 to 150,000 clones. What was sequenced was PBMCs. Source of these receptors: a man younger than 35 in good health and CMV-seronegative.

The CDR3 DNA reads as TGTGCCAGCAGCTTAGGGGGGGGCGATCAGAAAAACATTCAGTACTTC. Translation gives CASSLGGGDQKNIQYF. V is TRBV11-3 and J is TRBJ2-4; TRBD2 might be the D (7 bases). The CDR3 sequence is 16 residues long. Trimming removed 1 base at V and 4 bases at J, with 14 bases between. Germline V CDR1 and CDR2: SGHNT, YENEEA. The full variable domain, completed using reference TRBV11-3 and TRBJ2-4, is EAGVVQSPRYKIIEKKQPVAFWCNPISGHNTLYWYLQNLGQGPELLIRYENEEAVDDSQLPKDRFSAERLKGVDSTLKIQPAELGDSAVYLCASSLGGGDQKNIQYFGAGTRLSVL.

This sequence joins TRBV29-1 and TRBJ2-1, with TRBD2 as a possible D gene (6 bases). The CDR3 length is 13 residues. Deletions cut 1 base from V and 5 bases from J, with 9 bases between. Germline lookup yields CDR1 SQVTM and CDR2 ANQGSEA. DNA for the CDR3: TGCAGCGTTGAAGGGAGGGCCCACAATGAGCAGTTCTTC. It codes for CSVEGRAHNEQFF.

The chain employs TRBV5-6 and TRBJ1-5; the D is unclear. This CDR3 is built from 13 residues. CDR1 and CDR2 (germline): SGHDT, YYEEEE. V shed 1 base and J shed 9 bases, with 11 bases lying between them. CDR3: CASSLKGRGPQHF. CDR3 DNA: TGTGCCAGCAGCTTGAAAGGGAGAGGGCCCCAGCATTTT.

The chain is built from TRBV6-5 and TRBJ2-1; 8 nucleotides align to TRBD1. The germline CDR1 and CDR2 sequences are MNHEY and SVGAGI. J gave up 8 bases and V 6 bases, and 3 bases lay outside the gene matches. CDR3 size: 12 residues. The CDR3 coding sequence is TGTGCCAGCAGCGCGGACAGGGATGAGCAGTTCTTC. Translated, it gives CASSADRDEQFF.

The J gene is TRBJ2-5, the V gene TRBV10-3, with 15 positions matching TRBD2. Trimming at V came to 10 bases and at J to 3 bases, leaving 6 bases not matched to a gene. The germline V gene encodes CDR1 ENHRY and CDR2 SYGVKD. The CDR3 has 15 residues. Here the CDR3 DNA reads TGTGCCACCCGGGGACTAGCGGGAGGTGAAGAGACCCAGTACTTC. This translates into CATRGLAGGEETQYF.

J is TRBJ1-5 and V is TRBV28, with a tentative D call TRBD1 (5 bases). Trimming left V 5 bases short and J 4 bases short, with 12 bases between. CDR3 size: 14 residues. Germline loops: CDR1 MDHEN, CDR2 SYDVKM. CDR3 nucleotide sequence: TGTGCCAGCAGTAGGGGTGGGTGGAATCAGCCCCAGCATTTT. Protein: CASSRGGWNQPQHF. Full variable domain (rest looked up from reference TRBV28 and TRBJ1-5): DVKVTQSSRYLVKRTGEKVFLECVQDMDHENMFWYRQDPGLGLRLIYFSYDVKMKEKGDIPEGYSVSREKKERFSLILESASTNQTSMYLCASSRGGWNQPQHFGDGTRLSIL.

The chain combines TRBV27 with TRBJ2-7; maybe TRBD2 (5 bases). CDR1 and CDR2 (germline): MNHEY, SMNVEV (reference sequence). This CDR3 has 15 residues. V shed 6 bases and J shed 4 bases, with 19 bases lying between them. In nucleotides, the CDR3 is TGTGCCAGCAGCCCCTCGGAGGTAAGAGGTTACGAGCAGTACTTC. Translation gives CASSPSEVRGYEQYF.

This chain joins TRBV7-3 and TRBJ2-1, with D possibly matching TRBD2 (5 bases). Germline lookup yields CDR1 SGHTA and CDR2 FQGTGA. CDR3 length: 16 amino acids. Trimming stripped 1 base from V and 0 bases from J, with 10 bases between. CDR3 nucleotide sequence: TGTGCCAGCAGCTTAAGGGTAGGGAGCTCCTACAATGAGCAGTTCTTC. It translates to CASSLRVGSSYNEQFF.

The CDR3 here is CASSFLGQGTYEQYF. The CDR3 DNA sequence: TGTGCCAGCAGTTTCCTCGGACAGGGAACATACGAGCAGTACTTC. V and J are TRBV27 and TRBJ2-7; 8 bases are a match to TRBD1. Germline loops: CDR1 MNHEY, CDR2 SMNVEV (reference sequence). Germline trimming cut 3 bases from V and 4 bases from J; bases unmatched to any gene: 8. The CDR3 spans 15 residues.

V and J are TRBV10-3 and TRBJ2-7; 10 bases line up with TRBD1. The CDR3 runs to 14 residues. Germline CDR1 is ENHRY and CDR2 is SYGVKD. V shed 5 bases and J 5 bases; nucleotides not matched to a gene: 6. The CDR3 region has the DNA TGTGCCATCAGTACCGGGACAGGGGTAAACGAGCAGTACTTC. Translated, it gives CAISTGTGVNEQYF.

The chain employs TRBV19 and TRBJ1-5, with 7 nucleotides matching TRBD1. The CDR3 extends over 13 amino acids. Germline loops: CDR1 LNHDA, CDR2 SQIVND (reference sequence). V lost 7 bases and J lost 4; bases outside the gene matches: 4. Here the CDR3 reads CASTGTVNQPQHF. CDR3 sequence (DNA): TGTGCCAGTACGGGGACAGTAAATCAGCCCCAGCATTTT.

The rearrangement joins TRBV2 to TRBJ2-1; no reliable D call. Looked up from germline, CDR1 is SNHLY and CDR2 is FYNNEI. Trimming took 1 base from V and 3 from J, leaving 4 bases between them. The CDR3 extends over 13 amino acids. Written as DNA, the CDR3 is TGTGCCAGCAGTGAAGACAACTACAATGAGCAGTTCTTC. Its translation is CASSEDNYNEQFF.

The chain combines TRBV4-1 with TRBJ2-1; D gene ambiguous. Germline CDR1 MGHRA, CDR2 YSYEKL. There are 13 residues in the CDR3. Trimming pared 1 base from V and 2 bases from J, leaving 3 bases between. In nucleotides, the CDR3 is TGCGCCAGCAGCCAAGTAACCTACAATGAGCAGTTCTTC. Its translation: CASSQVTYNEQFF.

The chain recombines TRBV28 with TRBJ2-7; 7 positions match TRBD1. The CDR3 spans 14 residues. Germline CDR1 reads MDHEN; CDR2 reads SYDVKM. The V segment lost 9 bases and the J segment 2 bases; nucleotides outside the gene matches: 10. CDR3: CASTPGTVPYEQYF. The CDR3 DNA is TGTGCCAGTACTCCCGGGACAGTCCCCTACGAGCAGTACTTC.

This sequence joins TRBV6-4 and TRBJ1-1, with a possible D match to TRBD1 (5 bases). In germline, CDR1 is MRHNA, CDR2 SNTAGT. The CDR3 consists of 13 residues. V was shortened by 2 bases and J by 4 bases, with 8 bases between the two germline ends. CDR3 nucleotide sequence: TGTGCCAGCAGTGACAGGGGTGGCACTGAAGCTTTCTTT. This translates into CASSDRGGTEAFF.

For this clone: Germline is not matched at one junction end, which may reflect a read error. The rearrangement joins TRBV7-9 to TRBJ2-7; 8 positions agree with TRBD1. The CDR3 length is 13 residues. Germline CDR1 is SEHNR and CDR2 is FQNEAQ (reference sequence). The CDR3 spells CASSLPGQEQPGF. The CDR3 DNA follows: TGTGCCAGCAGCTTACCGGGACAGGAACAACCCGGCTTC.

The rearrangement uses TRBV19 and TRBJ1-1, with D unresolved. Germline V lookup: CDR1 LNHDA, CDR2 SQIVND (reference sequence). The CDR3 runs to 16 residues. Trimming left V 6 bases short and J 1 base short, with 18 bases between. CDR3 protein: CASSSLKSRQNTEAFF. The CDR3 DNA follows: TGTGCCAGTAGCAGTTTGAAATCCCGACAGAACACTGAAGCTTTCTTT.

The chain uses TRBV20-1 and TRBJ1-1; D not resolved. Germline loops: CDR1 DFQATT, CDR2 SNEGSKA (reference sequence). CDR3 length: 10 residues. V was clipped by 0 bases and J by 10 bases, with 6 bases between them. CDR3 sequence reads: CSAREVAAFF. In nucleotides, the CDR3 is TGCAGTGCTAGAGAGGTAGCAGCTTTCTTT.

DNA for the CDR3: TGCGCCAGCAGCTGGGAGACAGGGGTTGGTGGCTACACCTTC. This codes for CASSWETGVGGYTF. The genes are TRBV5-1 and TRBJ1-2; 8 nucleotides agree with TRBD1. The CDR3 runs 14 residues. V lost 3 bases and J lost 7; bases outside the gene matches: 8. In germline, CDR1 is SGHRS, CDR2 YFSETQ.

The chain is built from TRBV7-3 and TRBJ2-3, with TRBD2 identical over 11 bases. Trimming at V came to 1 base and at J to 1 base, leaving 7 bases not matched to a gene. The CDR3 spans 18 residues. Germline V gene data show CDR1 as SGHTA and CDR2 as FQGTGA. CDR3 in amino acids: CASSLRLAGGSGTDTQYF. Written as DNA, the CDR3 is TGTGCCAGCAGCTTAAGGCTAGCGGGAGGAAGCGGCACAGATACGCAGTATTTT. The full variable domain, with the rest looked up from reference TRBV7-3 and TRBJ2-3, is GAGVSQTPSNKVTEKGKYVELRCDPISGHTALYWYRQSLGQGPEFLIYFQGTGAADDSGLPNDRFFAVRPEGSVSTLKIQRTERGDSAVYLCASSLRLAGGSGTDTQYFGPGTRLTVL.

V gene TRBV28 combines with J gene TRBJ2-6, with D perhaps TRBD1 (5 bases). The CDR3 has 16 amino acids. The V end lost 8 bases, the J end lost 2 bases, and 16 bases lay between the germline ends. Germline CDR1 reads MDHEN; CDR2 reads SYDVKM. The CDR3 DNA is TGTGCCAGCCAGGACATTCTACGGGCTGGGGCCAACGTCCTGACTTTC. It codes for CASQDILRAGANVLTF.

The chain combines TRBV2 with TRBJ1-2, with 8 positions matching TRBD1. With V trimmed by 4 bases and J by 0 bases, 1 base remained unmatched. The CDR3 totals 14 residues. Germline CDR1 and CDR2: SNHLY and FYNNEI. The CDR3 loop is CASSGGQANYGYTF. DNA for the CDR3: TGTGCCAGCAGTGGGGGACAGGCTAACTATGGCTACACCTTC.

This chain uses TRBV7-6 with TRBJ2-2, with D possibly matching TRBD1 (5 bases). The V end lost 2 bases, the J end lost 2 bases, and 12 bases lay between the germline ends. This CDR3 has 16 residues. Germline V gene lookup returns CDR1 SGHVS and CDR2 FNYEAQ. The chain's CDR3 is CASSLRFQGNTGELFF. In DNA, the CDR3 is TGTGCCAGCAGCTTAAGATTTCAGGGTAACACCGGGGAGCTGTTTTTT.

Notes on this clone: The same CDR3 also results from other DNA sequences found in this sample. The V and J genes are TRBV18 and TRBJ1-4; a possible D gene is TRBD1 (5 bases). The V gene lost 3 bases and the J gene lost 8 bases, with 13 bases spanning the gap. Per germline, CDR1 KGHSH and CDR2 LQKENI. The CDR3 runs 14 residues. CDR3 nucleotide sequence: TGTGCCAGCTCACCGGGCCAGGGTCGGGAAAAACTGTTTTTT. The encoded protein is CASSPGQGREKLFF.

V and J are TRBV6-1 and TRBJ1-2, with a tentative D call TRBD1 (6 bases). Germline assignment: CDR1 MNHNS and CDR2 SASEGT. The CDR3 contains 13 residues. Trimming removed 2 bases at V and 4 bases at J, with 8 bases between. The CDR3 sequence is CASSEQGTYGYTF. The CDR3, as DNA: TGTGCCAGCAGTGAACAGGGGACCTATGGCTACACCTTC.